The 25 T cell receptor beta chains given below trace back to one sample, sequenced in a study of T cell changes during pregnancy in multiple sclerosis. Sequencing was performed with immunoSEQ multiplex PCR; in TCRdb, only in-frame clones are kept and a portion is missing. The table lists about 81,000 clones, about 94% of them singletons. The sequencing here drew on peripheral blood, taken in the third trimester of pregnancy. The receptors stem from a female donor with multiple sclerosis, enrolled in a pregnancy study.

This clone was counted once. The chain couples TRBV6-1 to TRBJ2-2; the D gene is possibly TRBD1 (7 bases). Germline lookup yields CDR1 MNHNS and CDR2 SASEGT. The CDR3 runs to 14 residues. With 6 bases removed from V and 4 bases from J, the gap between germline ends came to 12 bases. The CDR3 spells CASSAGQFTGELFF. CDR3 DNA sequence: TGTGCCAGCAGCGCGGGACAGTTCACCGGGGAGCTGTTTTTT.

This clone has a single count. The chain uses TRBV15 and TRBJ1-3; D possibly corresponds to TRBD1 (5 bases). The germline gives CDR1 LNHNV, CDR2 YYDKDF (reference sequence). The CDR3 consists of 15 residues. The V end lost 0 bases, the J end lost 3 bases, and 9 bases lay between the germline ends. The CDR3 region has the DNA TGTGCCACCAGCAGAGATCCGGGGGTTGGAAACACCATATATTTT. Translated: CATSRDPGVGNTIYF.

The DNA for the CDR3 is TGTGCCAGCAGCACCCCCCGCGGGGGGCGCTACAATGAGCAGTTCTTC. This codes for CASSTPRGGRYNEQFF. The chain employs TRBV5-6 and TRBJ2-1; 8 bases are a match to TRBD2. The germline gives CDR1 SGHDT, CDR2 YYEEEE. The CDR3 contains 16 residues. V shed 4 bases and J 3 bases; nucleotides not matched to a gene: 9.

A few counts support this clone. This sequence joins TRBV15 and TRBJ1-5; the match to TRBD1 covers 8 bases. V lost 4 bases and J lost 2; bases outside the gene matches: 7. The CDR3 consists of 16 residues. The germline CDR1 and CDR2 sequences are LNHNV and YYDKDF (reference sequence). The CDR3 coding sequence is TGTGCCACCAGCACCGGACAGGGAGTGGGCAATCAGCCCCAGCATTTT. It specifies CATSTGQGVGNQPQHF.

V gene TRBV7-9 combines with J gene TRBJ1-4, with TRBD1 as a possible D gene (5 bases). This CDR3 comprises 17 residues. The germline gives CDR1 SEHNR, CDR2 FQNEAQ (reference sequence). V dropped 5 bases and J dropped 0 bases, with 16 bases sitting between them. Here the CDR3 reads CASSPRTTFATNEKLFF. CDR3 DNA: TGTGCCAGCAGCCCGCGGACAACCTTTGCAACTAATGAAAAACTGTTTTTT.

The chain combines TRBV7-2 with TRBJ2-2, with 8 nucleotides matching TRBD1. Germline CDR1 is SGHTA and CDR2 is FQGNSA. V lost 2 bases and J lost 6; bases outside the gene matches: 5. This CDR3 is built from 15 residues. The CDR3 is CASSLLGGQAGELFF. The CDR3 coding sequence is TGTGCCAGCAGCTTATTAGGGGGACAGGCCGGGGAGCTGTTTTTT.

This chain uses TRBV11-2 with TRBJ2-7, with D maybe TRBD2 (6 bases). The V gene's germline CDR1 is SGHAT and CDR2 FQNNGV. Trimming shortened V by 5 bases and J by 3 bases, and 17 bases separated the two germline ends. The CDR3 runs to 15 residues. CDR3 in DNA: TGTGCCAGCAGCCGCTCCCTGGGGGGAGACTACGAGCAGTACTTC. This sequence encodes CASSRSLGGDYEQYF.

The chain recombines TRBV4-1 with TRBJ2-7; D remains ambiguous. V lost 2 bases to trimming and J lost 7 bases, with 15 bases between them. There are 14 residues in the CDR3. Germline V gene sequence: CDR1 MGHRA, CDR2 YSYEKL. Written as DNA, the CDR3 is TGCGCCAGCAGCCAAATAGAGGTGCCTGAGGAGCAGTACTTC. This sequence encodes CASSQIEVPEEQYF.

CDR3 protein: CASSRSTDTKKLFF. Here the CDR3 DNA reads TGTGCCAGCAGCAGATCGACAGATACTAAAAAACTGTTTTTT. This chain uses TRBV7-2 with TRBJ1-4, with TRBD1 as a possible D gene (5 bases). The V gene lost 5 bases and the J gene lost 9 bases, with 16 bases spanning the gap. This CDR3 comprises 14 residues. The germline CDR1 and CDR2 sequences are SGHTA and FQGNSA.

The chain employs TRBV6-6 and TRBJ2-7, with TRBD1 identical over 9 bases. With 2 bases clipped from V and 3 bases from J, the junction kept 2 bases outside the gene matches. CDR1 and CDR2 from the germline V gene are MNHNY and SVGAGI (reference sequence). This CDR3 contains 14 residues. CDR3 sequence reads: CASSYGGQGYEQYF. CDR3 DNA sequence: TGTGCCAGCAGTTACGGGGGACAGGGCTACGAGCAGTACTTC.

V and J are TRBV6-1 and TRBJ1-5; TRBD1 matches at 7 bases. The V and J ends lost 4 bases and 6 bases, in that order; junction bases with no gene match: 3. The CDR3 consists of 13 residues. Germline CDR1 and CDR2: MNHNS and SASEGT. CDR3 protein: CASSGQGSQPQHF. The CDR3 nucleotides read TGTGCCAGCAGTGGACAGGGTAGTCAGCCCCAGCATTTT.

The chain links TRBV9 to TRBJ2-2, with D maybe TRBD1 (5 bases). Germline V lookup: CDR1 SGDLS, CDR2 YYNGEE. The V end lost 2 bases, the J end lost 4 bases, and 21 bases lay between the germline ends. This CDR3 has 18 amino acids. CDR3 sequence reads: CASSVSTDPGRVTGELFF. The DNA of the CDR3 is TGTGCCAGCAGCGTCAGTACGGACCCAGGGCGCGTCACCGGGGAGCTGTTTTTT.

This clone was seen a single time. The gene calls are TRBV9 and TRBJ2-7; D perhaps matches TRBD1 (7 bases). The germline V and J ends were trimmed by 3 bases and 10 bases, with 14 bases remaining between them. The CDR3 sequence is 12 residues long. From germline, CDR1 is SGDLS and CDR2 YYNGEE. In DNA form, the CDR3 reads TGTGCCAGCAGCGGCGTCAGGGGGGAACAGTACTTC. This sequence encodes CASSGVRGEQYF.

J is TRBJ2-1 and V is TRBV21-1; TRBD2 was called by the table and not checked on the DNA. TRBV21-1 is an annotated pseudogene. There are 16 residues in the CDR3. The DNA for the CDR3 is TGTGCCAGCAGCGAGATATCCGAGCGATGTTACAATGAGCAGTTCTTC. As protein: CASSEISERCYNEQFF.

CDR3 nucleotides: TGTGCCAGCTCACCACCCGGGAGTTGGGTCGGGAACACTGAAGCTTTCTTT. It codes for CASSPPGSWVGNTEAFF. The chain is built from TRBV18 and TRBJ1-1; D uncertain. CDR1 and CDR2 from the germline V gene are KGHSH and LQKENI. The V and J ends lost 0 bases and 1 base respectively, with 15 bases between them. The CDR3 has 17 amino acids.

This chain links TRBV19 with TRBJ1-2, with D perhaps matching TRBD1 (5 bases). The CDR3 runs 12 residues. V was cut by 3 bases and J by 8 bases, with 10 bases left in between. Germline V gives CDR1 LNHDA, CDR2 SQIVND (reference sequence). The CDR3 DNA sequence: TGTGCCAGTAGTATTTCAGGGAAGGGCTACACCTTC. This gives the protein CASSISGKGYTF.

This chain connects TRBV6-5 to TRBJ1-5; tentatively, D is TRBD1 (6 bases). Germline V gene lookup returns CDR1 MNHEY and CDR2 SVGAGI. The CDR3 contains 13 residues. Trimming removed 6 bases from V and 6 bases from J, with 12 bases in between. In DNA, the CDR3 is TGTGCCAGCAGGCCAAACAGGGTTCAGCCCCAGCATTTT. Translation gives CASRPNRVQPQHF.

The chain uses TRBV6-1 and TRBJ1-2; D is possibly TRBD1 (6 bases). The V gene lost 6 bases and the J gene lost 0 bases, with 11 bases spanning the gap. Germline V lookup: CDR1 MNHNS, CDR2 SASEGT. The CDR3 has 14 residues. Written as DNA, the CDR3 is TGTGCCAGCAGGTACAGGGCTCCTAACTATGGCTACACCTTC. Amino acid sequence: CASRYRAPNYGYTF.

V is TRBV29-1 and J is TRBJ2-3; D might be TRBD2 (6 bases). This CDR3 contains 14 residues. CDR1 SQVTM and CDR2 ANQGSEA come from the germline V gene. Trimming removed 5 bases from V and 2 bases from J, with 14 bases in between. The CDR3 DNA reads TGCAGCGTTAGAGTGGCGGGGATCACAGATACGCAGTATTTT. This gives the protein CSVRVAGITDTQYF.

The chain joins TRBV2 to TRBJ2-3, with D possibly TRBD2 on 6 matching bases. Trimming removed 4 bases from V and 4 bases from J, with 12 bases in between. Germline V gene sequence: CDR1 SNHLY, CDR2 FYNNEI. CDR3 size: 14 residues. The CDR3 is CASSVRGEADTQYF. DNA for the CDR3: TGTGCCAGCAGTGTAAGAGGGGAGGCAGATACGCAGTATTTT.

The V and J genes are TRBV6-6 and TRBJ1-4, with 9 nucleotides matching TRBD1. With V trimmed by 2 bases and J by 11 bases, 6 bases remained unmatched. Germline-derived CDR1 and CDR2 are MNHNY and SVGAGI (reference sequence). This CDR3 has 14 residues. The CDR3 DNA reads TGTGCCAGCAGTTACGGGACAGGGTCGCGTAAACTGTTTTTT. Translated: CASSYGTGSRKLFF.

This chain links TRBV15 with TRBJ1-1; TRBD1 matches at 9 bases. Per germline, CDR1 LNHNV and CDR2 YYDKDF (reference sequence). The CDR3 sequence is 18 residues long. After removal of 4 bases from V and 0 bases from J, the junction contained 12 bases not matched to a gene. The CDR3, as DNA: TGTGCCACCAGCACACAACAGGGGGCAAGAGAAATGAACACTGAAGCTTTCTTT. Protein: CATSTQQGAREMNTEAFF.

The J gene is TRBJ1-5, the V gene TRBV27; D is undetermined. From germline, CDR1 is MNHEY and CDR2 SMNVEV (reference sequence). This CDR3 has 15 residues. V dropped 5 bases and J dropped 0 bases, with 11 bases sitting between them. The CDR3 protein is CASSPGGYSNQPQHF. CDR3 in DNA: TGTGCCAGCAGTCCCGGTGGTTATAGCAATCAGCCCCAGCATTTT.

The chain links TRBV6-5 to TRBJ1-6; D is possibly TRBD1 (6 bases). Germline-derived CDR1 and CDR2 are MNHEY and SVGAGI. V was pared by 3 bases and J by 5 bases, with 11 bases between. CDR3 length: 15 amino acids. CDR3 amino acids: CASSYTGQDNSPLHF. The CDR3 region has the DNA TGTGCCAGCAGTTATACGGGACAAGATAATTCACCCCTCCACTTT.

The genes are TRBV2 and TRBJ2-1, with 13 positions matching TRBD2. The trim removed 6 bases at V and 5 bases at J, leaving 16 bases unmatched. CDR3 length: 19 residues. Germline CDR1 SNHLY, CDR2 FYNNEI. CDR3 DNA sequence: TGTGCCAGCAGGCAAACTAGCGGGGGGGCCTCCGGGCGACACAATGAGCAGTTCTTC. This sequence encodes CASRQTSGGASGRHNEQFF.